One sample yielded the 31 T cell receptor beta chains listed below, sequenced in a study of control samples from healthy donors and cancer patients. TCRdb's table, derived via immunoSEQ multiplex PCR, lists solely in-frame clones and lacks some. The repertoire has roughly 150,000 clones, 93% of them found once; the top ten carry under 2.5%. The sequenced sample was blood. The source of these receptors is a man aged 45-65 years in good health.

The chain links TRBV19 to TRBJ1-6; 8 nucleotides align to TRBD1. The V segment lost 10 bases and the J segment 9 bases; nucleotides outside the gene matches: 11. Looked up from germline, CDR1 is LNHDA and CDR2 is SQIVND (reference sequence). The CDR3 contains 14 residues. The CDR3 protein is CATGTTGDFSPLHF. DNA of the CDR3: TGTGCCACTGGAACGACAGGGGATTTTTCACCCCTCCACTTT.

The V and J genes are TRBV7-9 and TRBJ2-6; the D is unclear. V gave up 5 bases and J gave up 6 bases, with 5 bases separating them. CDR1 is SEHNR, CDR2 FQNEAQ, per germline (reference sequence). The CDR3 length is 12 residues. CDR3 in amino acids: CASSLAANVLTF. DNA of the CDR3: TGTGCCAGCAGCCTTGCGGCCAACGTCCTGACTTTC.

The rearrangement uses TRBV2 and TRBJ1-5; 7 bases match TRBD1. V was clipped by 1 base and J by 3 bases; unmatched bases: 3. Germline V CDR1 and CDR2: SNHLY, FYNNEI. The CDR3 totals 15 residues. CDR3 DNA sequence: TGTGCCAGCAGTGAAGGACAGGGAACCAATCAGCCCCAGCATTTT. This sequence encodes CASSEGQGTNQPQHF.

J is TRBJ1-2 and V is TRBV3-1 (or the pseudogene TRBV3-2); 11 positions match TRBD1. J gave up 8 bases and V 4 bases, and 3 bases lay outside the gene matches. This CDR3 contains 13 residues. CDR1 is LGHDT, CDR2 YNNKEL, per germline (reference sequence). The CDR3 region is CASSRTGGGGYTF. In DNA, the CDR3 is TGTGCCAGCAGCCGGACAGGGGGCGGCGGCTACACCTTC.

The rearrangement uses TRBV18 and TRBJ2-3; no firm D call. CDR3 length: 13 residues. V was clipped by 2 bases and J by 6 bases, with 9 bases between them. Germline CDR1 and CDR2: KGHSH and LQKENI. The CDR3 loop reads CASSPARRDTQYF. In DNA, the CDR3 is TGTGCCAGCTCACCAGCCCGGCGGGATACGCAGTATTTT.

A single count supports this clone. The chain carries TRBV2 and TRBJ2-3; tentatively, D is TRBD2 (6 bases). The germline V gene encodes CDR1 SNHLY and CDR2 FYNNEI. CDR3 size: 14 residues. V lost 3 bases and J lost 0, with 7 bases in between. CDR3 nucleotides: TGTGCCAGCAGTGACGGGACTAGCACAGATACGCAGTATTTT. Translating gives CASSDGTSTDTQYF.

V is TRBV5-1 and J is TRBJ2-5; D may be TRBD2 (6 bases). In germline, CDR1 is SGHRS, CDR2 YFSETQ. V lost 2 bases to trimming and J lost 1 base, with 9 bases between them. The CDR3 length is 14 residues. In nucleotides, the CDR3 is TGCGCCAGCAGCTTTGGGACTCCCCAAGAGACCCAGTACTTC. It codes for CASSFGTPQETQYF.

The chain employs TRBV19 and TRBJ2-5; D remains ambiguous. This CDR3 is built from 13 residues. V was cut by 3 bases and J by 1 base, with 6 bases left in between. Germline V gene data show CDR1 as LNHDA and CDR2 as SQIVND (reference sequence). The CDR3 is CASSIGGQETQYF. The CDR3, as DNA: TGTGCCAGTAGTATTGGCGGCCAAGAGACCCAGTACTTC.

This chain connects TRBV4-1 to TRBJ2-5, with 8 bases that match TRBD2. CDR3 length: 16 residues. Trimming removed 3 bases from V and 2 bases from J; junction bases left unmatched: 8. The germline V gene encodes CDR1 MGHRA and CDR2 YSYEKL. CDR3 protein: CASSQGVAGLQETQYF. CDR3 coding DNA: TGCGCCAGCAGCCAGGGAGTAGCGGGGCTACAAGAGACCCAGTACTTC.

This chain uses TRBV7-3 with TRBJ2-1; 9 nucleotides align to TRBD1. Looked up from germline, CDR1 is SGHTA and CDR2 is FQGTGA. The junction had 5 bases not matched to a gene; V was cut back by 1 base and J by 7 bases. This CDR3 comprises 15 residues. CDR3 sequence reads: CASSLNRGRFNEQFF. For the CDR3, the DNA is TGTGCCAGCAGCTTAAACAGGGGGCGCTTTAATGAGCAGTTCTTC.

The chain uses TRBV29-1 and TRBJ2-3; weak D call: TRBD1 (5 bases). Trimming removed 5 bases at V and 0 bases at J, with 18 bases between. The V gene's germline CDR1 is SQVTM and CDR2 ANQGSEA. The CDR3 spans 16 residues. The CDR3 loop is CSVSNTGKESTDTQYF. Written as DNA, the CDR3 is TGCAGCGTTTCGAATACAGGAAAGGAGAGCACAGATACGCAGTATTTT.

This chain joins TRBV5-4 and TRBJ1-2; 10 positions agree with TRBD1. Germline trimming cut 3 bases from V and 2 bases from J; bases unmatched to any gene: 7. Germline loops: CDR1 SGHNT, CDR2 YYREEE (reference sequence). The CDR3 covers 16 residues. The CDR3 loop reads CASSSPKDRGNYGYTF. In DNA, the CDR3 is TGTGCCAGCAGCTCGCCGAAGGACAGGGGGAACTATGGCTACACCTTC.

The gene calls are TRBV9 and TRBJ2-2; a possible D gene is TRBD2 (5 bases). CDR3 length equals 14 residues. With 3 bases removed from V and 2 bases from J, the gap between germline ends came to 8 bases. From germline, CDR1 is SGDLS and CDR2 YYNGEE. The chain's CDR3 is CASSGRTNTGELFF. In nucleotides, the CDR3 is TGTGCCAGCAGCGGACGGACTAACACCGGGGAGCTGTTTTTT.

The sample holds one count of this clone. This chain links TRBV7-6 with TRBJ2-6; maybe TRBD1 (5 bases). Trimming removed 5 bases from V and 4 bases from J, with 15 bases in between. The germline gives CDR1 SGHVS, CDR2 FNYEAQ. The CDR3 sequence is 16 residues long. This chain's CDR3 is CASSLKGVSGANVLTF. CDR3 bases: TGTGCCAGCAGCCTCAAAGGGGTCTCGGGGGCCAACGTCCTGACTTTC. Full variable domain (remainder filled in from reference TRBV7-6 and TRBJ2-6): GAGVSQSPRYKVTKRGQDVALRCDPISGHVSLYWYRQALGQGPEFLTYFNYEAQQDKSGLPNDRFSAERPEGSISTLTIQRTEQRDSAMYRCASSLKGVSGANVLTFGAGSRLTVL.

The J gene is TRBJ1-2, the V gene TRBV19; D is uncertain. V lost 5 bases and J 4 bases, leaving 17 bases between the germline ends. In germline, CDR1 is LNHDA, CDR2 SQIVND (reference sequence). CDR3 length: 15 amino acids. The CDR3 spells CASSPEGQGLYGYTF. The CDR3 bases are TGTGCCAGTAGTCCGGAGGGTCAAGGGCTCTATGGCTACACCTTC.

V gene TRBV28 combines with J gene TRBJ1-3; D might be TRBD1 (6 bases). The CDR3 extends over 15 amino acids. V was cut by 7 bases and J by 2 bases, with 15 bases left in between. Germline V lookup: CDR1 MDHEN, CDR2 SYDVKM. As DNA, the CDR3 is TGTGCCAGCAATAGTCGGGACACACCTGGAAACACCATATATTTT. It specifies CASNSRDTPGNTIYF.

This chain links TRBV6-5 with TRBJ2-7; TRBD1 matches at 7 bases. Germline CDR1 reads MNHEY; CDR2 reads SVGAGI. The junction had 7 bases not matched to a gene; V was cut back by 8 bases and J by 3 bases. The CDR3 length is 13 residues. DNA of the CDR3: TGTGCCAGCCGTCCAGGGGGTCACTACGAGCAGTACTTC. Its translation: CASRPGGHYEQYF.

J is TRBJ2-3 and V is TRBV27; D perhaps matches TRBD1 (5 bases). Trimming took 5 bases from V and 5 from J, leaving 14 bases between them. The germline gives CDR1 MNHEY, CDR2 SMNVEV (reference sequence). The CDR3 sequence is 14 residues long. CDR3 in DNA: TGTGCCAGCAGTACATCTGGGGCCTTAGATACGCAGTATTTT. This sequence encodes CASSTSGALDTQYF.

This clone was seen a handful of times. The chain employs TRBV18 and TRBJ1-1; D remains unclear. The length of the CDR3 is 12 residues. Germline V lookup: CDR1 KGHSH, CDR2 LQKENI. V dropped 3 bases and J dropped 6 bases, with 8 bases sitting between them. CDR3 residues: CASSPRGAEAFF. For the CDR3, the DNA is TGTGCCAGCTCACCCCGGGGAGCTGAAGCTTTCTTT.

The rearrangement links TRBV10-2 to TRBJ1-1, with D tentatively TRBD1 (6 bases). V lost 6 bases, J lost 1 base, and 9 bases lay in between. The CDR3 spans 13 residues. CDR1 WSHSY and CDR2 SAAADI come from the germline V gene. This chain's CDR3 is CASRRTENTEAFF. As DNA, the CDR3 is TGCGCCAGCAGACGGACAGAGAACACTGAAGCTTTCTTT.

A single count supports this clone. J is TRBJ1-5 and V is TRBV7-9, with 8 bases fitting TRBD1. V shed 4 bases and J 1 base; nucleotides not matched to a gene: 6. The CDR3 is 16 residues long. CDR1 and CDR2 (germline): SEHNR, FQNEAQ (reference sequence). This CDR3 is CASSSDRGLSNQPQHF. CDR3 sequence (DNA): TGTGCCAGCAGCTCCGACAGGGGTTTAAGCAATCAGCCCCAGCATTTT.

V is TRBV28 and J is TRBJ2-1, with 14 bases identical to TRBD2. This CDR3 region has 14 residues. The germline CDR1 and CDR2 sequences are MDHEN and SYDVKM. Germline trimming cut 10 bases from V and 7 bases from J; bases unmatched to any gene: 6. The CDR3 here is CATQTSGRGNEQFF. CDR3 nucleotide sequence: TGTGCCACCCAGACTAGCGGGAGGGGAAATGAGCAGTTCTTC.

CDR3 amino acids: CASSQGRTGRYEQYF. CDR3 coding DNA: TGTGCCAGCAGCCAAGGGAGGACAGGGAGGTACGAGCAGTACTTC. This chain uses TRBV14 with TRBJ2-7; 8 positions match TRBD1. V trimming: 1 base; J trimming: 4 bases; junction bases outside the gene matches: 6. Germline V gene sequence: CDR1 SGHDN, CDR2 FVKESK. This CDR3 is 15 amino acids long. Complete variable domain (other parts from reference TRBV14 and TRBJ2-7): EAGVTQFPSHSVIEKGQTVTLRCDPISGHDNLYWYRRVMGKEIKFLLHFVKESKQDESGMPNNRFLAERTGGTYSTLKVQPAELEDSGVYFCASSQGRTGRYEQYFGPGTRLTVT.

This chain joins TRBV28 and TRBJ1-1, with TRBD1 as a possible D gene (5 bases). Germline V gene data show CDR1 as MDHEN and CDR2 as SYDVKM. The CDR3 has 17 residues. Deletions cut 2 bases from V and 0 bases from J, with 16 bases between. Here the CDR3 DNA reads TGTGCCAGCAGTTTAGCGCGTCGCAGACAGCTGAACACTGAAGCTTTCTTT. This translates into CASSLARRRQLNTEAFF.

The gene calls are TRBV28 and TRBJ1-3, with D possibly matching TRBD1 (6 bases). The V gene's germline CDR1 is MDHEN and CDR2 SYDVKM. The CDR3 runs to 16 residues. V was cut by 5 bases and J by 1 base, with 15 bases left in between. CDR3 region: CASSTLMGASGNTIYF. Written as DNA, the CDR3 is TGTGCCAGCAGTACCCTCATGGGGGCATCTGGAAACACCATATATTTT.

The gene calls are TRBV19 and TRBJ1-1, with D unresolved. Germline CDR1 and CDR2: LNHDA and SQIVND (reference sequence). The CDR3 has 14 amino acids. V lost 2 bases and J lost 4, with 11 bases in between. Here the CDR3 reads CASSIMGYGTEAFF. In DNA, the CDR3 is TGTGCCAGTAGTATAATGGGTTATGGCACTGAAGCTTTCTTT.

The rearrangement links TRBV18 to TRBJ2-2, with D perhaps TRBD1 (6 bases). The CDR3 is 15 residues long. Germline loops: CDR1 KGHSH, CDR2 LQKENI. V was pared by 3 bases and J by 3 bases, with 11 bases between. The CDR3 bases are TGTGCCAGCTCACCTTCGGGACATTACACCGGGGAGCTGTTTTTT. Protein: CASSPSGHYTGELFF.

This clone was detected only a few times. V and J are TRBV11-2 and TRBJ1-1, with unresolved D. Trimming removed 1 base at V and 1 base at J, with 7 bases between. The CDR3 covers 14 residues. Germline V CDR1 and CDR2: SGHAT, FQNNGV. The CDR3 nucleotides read TGTGCCAGCAGCTTAGGCCTAGAGAACACTGAAGCTTTCTTT. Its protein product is CASSLGLENTEAFF.

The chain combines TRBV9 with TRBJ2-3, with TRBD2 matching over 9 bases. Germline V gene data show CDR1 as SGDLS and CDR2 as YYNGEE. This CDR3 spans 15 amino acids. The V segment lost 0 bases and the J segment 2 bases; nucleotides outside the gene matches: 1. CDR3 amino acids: CASSVGLAVTDTQYF. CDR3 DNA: TGTGCCAGCAGCGTAGGACTAGCGGTCACAGATACGCAGTATTTT.

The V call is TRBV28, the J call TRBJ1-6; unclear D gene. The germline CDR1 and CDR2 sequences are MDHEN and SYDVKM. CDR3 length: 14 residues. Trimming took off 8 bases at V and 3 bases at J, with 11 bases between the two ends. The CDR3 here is CASLGRHYNSPLHF. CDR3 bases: TGTGCCAGCCTCGGACGACACTATAATTCACCCCTCCACTTT.

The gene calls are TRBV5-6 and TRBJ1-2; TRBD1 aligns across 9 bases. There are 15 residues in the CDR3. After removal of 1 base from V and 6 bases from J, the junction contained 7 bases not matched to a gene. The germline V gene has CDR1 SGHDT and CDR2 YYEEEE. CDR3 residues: CASSLRGQGGNGYTF. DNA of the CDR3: TGTGCCAGCAGCTTGCGGGGACAGGGAGGGAATGGCTACACCTTC. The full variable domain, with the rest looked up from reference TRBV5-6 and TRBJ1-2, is DAGVTQSPTHLIKTRGQQVTLRCSPKSGHDTVSWYQQALGQGPQFIFQYYEEEERQRGNFPDRFSGHQFPNYSSELNVNALLLGDSALYLCASSLRGQGGNGYTFGSGTRLTVV.